Listed here is a single TCR beta chain. Its antigen is not identified. Reverse transcription of 0.5 to 1 ug RNA used random hexamers. Multiplex PCR with immunoSEQ amplified the TCR beta CDR3 across 54 Vbeta and 13 Jbeta. MiXCR, applied by TCRdb to the immunoSEQ multiplex PCR reads, yields one record per CDR3 protein. The sample shows 150,000 to 200,000 distinct CDR3 sequences, 90% to 95% of them seen only once. From blood CD8+ and CD4+ T cells, TCR beta sequences were generated. FACS was used to enrich TEMRA cells, whereas the CD8+ and CD4+ T cells were obtained by negative isolation. The data were obtained in a study of CD8 T cells in Susac syndrome. This CDR3 is built from 15 residues. Per the germline V gene, CDR1 is SQVTM and CDR2 is ANQGSEA. Deletions cut 7 bases from V and 3 bases from J, with 19 bases between. The study, taken as a whole, reports: By the study's own acknowledgment, its TCR sequencing and HLA analysis included relatively few individuals.

This chain uses TRBV29-1 with TRBJ2-1; D is possibly TRBD2 (6 bases). Sequences were obtained from CD4+ T cells from PBMCs. The receptor was derived from a human donor with multiple sclerosis. In nucleotides, the CDR3 is TGCAGCGCCGTGAGGACTACCGGGCACTACAATGAGCAGTTCTTC. Its protein product is CSAVRTTGHYNEQFF.